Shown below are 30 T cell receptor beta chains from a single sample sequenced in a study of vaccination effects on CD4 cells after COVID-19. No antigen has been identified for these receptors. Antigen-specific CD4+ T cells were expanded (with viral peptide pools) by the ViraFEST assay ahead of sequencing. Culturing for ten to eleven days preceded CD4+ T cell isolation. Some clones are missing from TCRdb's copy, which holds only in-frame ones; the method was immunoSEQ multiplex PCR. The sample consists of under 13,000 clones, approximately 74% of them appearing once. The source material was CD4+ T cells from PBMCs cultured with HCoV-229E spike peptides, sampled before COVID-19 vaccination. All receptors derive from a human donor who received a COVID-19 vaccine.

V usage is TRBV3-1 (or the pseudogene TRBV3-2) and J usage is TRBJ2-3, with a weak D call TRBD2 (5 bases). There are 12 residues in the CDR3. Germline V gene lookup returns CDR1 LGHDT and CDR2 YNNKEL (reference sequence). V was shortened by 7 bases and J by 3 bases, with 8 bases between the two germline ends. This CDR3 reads CASTTGTDTQYF. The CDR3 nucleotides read TGTGCCAGCACCACGGGAACAGATACGCAGTATTTT.

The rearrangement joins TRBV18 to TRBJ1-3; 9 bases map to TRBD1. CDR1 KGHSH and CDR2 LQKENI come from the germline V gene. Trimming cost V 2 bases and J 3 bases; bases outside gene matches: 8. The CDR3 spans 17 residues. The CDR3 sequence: CASSPYLDRGYGNTIYF. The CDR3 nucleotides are TGTGCCAGCTCACCATACCTAGACAGGGGGTATGGAAACACCATATATTTT.

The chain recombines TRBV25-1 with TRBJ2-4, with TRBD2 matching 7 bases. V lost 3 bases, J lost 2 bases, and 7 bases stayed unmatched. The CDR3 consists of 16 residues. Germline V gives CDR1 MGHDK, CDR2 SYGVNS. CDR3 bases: TGTGCCAGCAGTGAGGGAGGGGCCAGGTCCAAAAACATTCAGTACTTC. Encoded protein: CASSEGGARSKNIQYF.

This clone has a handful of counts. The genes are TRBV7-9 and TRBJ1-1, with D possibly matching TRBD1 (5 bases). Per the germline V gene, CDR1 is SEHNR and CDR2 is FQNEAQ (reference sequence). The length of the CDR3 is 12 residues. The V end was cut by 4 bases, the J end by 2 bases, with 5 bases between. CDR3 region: CASSWDNTEAFF. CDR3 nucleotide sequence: TGTGCCAGCAGCTGGGACAACACTGAAGCTTTCTTT.

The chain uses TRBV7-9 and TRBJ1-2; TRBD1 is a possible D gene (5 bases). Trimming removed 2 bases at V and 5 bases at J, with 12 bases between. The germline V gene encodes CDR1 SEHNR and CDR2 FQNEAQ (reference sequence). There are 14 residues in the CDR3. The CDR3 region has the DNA TGTGCCAGCAGCTTACGGGCAGGGACTTATGGCTACACCTTC. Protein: CASSLRAGTYGYTF.

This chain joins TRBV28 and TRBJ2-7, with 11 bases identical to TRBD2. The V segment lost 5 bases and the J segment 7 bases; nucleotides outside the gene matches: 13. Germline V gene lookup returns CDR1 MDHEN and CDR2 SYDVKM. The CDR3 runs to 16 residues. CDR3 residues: CASSQTSGSGRWEQYF. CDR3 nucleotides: TGTGCCAGCAGTCAAACTAGCGGGAGTGGACGGTGGGAGCAGTACTTC.

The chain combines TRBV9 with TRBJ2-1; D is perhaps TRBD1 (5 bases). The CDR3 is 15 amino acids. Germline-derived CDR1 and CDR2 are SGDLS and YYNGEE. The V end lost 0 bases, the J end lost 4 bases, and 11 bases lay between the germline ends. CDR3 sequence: CASSVGGGRYNEQFF. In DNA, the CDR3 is TGTGCCAGCAGCGTAGGGGGCGGTCGGTACAATGAGCAGTTCTTC.

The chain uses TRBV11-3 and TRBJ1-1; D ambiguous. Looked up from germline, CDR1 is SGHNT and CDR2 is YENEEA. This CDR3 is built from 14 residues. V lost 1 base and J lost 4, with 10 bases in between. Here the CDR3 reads CASSLGPAGTEAFF. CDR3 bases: TGTGCCAGCAGCTTAGGGCCGGCGGGCACTGAAGCTTTCTTT.

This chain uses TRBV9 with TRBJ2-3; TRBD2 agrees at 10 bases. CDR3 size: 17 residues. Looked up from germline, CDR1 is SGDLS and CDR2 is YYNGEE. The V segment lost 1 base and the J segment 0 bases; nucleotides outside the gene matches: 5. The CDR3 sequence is CASSVMSGGASTDTQYF. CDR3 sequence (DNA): TGTGCCAGCAGCGTAATGAGCGGGGGGGCGAGCACAGATACGCAGTATTTT.

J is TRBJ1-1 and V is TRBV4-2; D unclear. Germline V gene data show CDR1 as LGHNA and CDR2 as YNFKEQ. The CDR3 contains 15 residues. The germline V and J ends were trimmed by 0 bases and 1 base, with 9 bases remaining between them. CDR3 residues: CASSQDLWTNTEAFF. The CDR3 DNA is TGTGCCAGCAGCCAAGATCTTTGGACGAACACTGAAGCTTTCTTT.

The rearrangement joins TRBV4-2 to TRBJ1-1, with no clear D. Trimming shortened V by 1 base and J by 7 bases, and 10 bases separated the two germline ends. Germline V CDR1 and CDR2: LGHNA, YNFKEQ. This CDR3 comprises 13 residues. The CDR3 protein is CASSQAKGYEAFF. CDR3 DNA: TGTGCCAGCAGCCAAGCTAAAGGCTATGAAGCTTTCTTT.

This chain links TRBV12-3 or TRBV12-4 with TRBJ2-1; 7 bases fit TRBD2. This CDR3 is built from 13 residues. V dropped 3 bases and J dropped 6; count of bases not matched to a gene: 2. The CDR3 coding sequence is TGTGCCAGCAGTTTCGCTAGCGGCAATGAGCAGTTCTTC. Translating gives CASSFASGNEQFF.

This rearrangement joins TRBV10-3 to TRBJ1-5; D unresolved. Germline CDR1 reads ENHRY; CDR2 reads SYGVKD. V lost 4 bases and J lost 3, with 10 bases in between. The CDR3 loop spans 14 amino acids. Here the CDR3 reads CAISVAGNNQPQHF. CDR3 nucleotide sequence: TGTGCCATCAGTGTAGCGGGGAACAATCAGCCCCAGCATTTT.

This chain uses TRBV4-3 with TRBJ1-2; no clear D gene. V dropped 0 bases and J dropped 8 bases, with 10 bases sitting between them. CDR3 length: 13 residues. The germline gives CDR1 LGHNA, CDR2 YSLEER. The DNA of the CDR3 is TGCGCCAGCAGCCAAGATCTGGGCCCGGGCTACACCTTC. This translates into CASSQDLGPGYTF.

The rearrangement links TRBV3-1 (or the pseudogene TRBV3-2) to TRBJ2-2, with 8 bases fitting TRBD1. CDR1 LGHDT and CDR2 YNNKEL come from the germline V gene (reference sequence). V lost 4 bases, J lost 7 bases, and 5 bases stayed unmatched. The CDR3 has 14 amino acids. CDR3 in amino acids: CASSPQGAGGELFF. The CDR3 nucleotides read TGTGCCAGCAGCCCTCAGGGGGCCGGCGGGGAGCTGTTTTTT.

CDR3 sequence reads: CASSLEQGAIEQYF. Written as DNA, the CDR3 is TGCGCCAGCAGCTTGGAACAGGGGGCGATCGAGCAGTACTTC. The chain has TRBV5-1 and TRBJ2-7, with 9 bases aligning to TRBD1. Trimming cost V 0 bases and J 6 bases; bases outside gene matches: 4. Germline CDR1 SGHRS, CDR2 YFSETQ. The length of the CDR3 is 14 residues.

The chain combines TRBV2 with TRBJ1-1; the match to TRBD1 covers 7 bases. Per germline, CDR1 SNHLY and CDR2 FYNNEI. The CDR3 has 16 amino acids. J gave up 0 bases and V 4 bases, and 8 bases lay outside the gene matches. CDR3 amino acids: CASSGRDSFMNTEAFF. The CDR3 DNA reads TGTGCCAGCAGTGGCCGGGACAGCTTCATGAACACTGAAGCTTTCTTT.

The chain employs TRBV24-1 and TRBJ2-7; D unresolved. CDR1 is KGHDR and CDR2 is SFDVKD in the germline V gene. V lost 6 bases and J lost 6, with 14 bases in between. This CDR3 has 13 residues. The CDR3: CATSQDAVGEQYF. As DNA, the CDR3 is TGTGCCACCAGTCAAGACGCCGTGGGCGAGCAGTACTTC.

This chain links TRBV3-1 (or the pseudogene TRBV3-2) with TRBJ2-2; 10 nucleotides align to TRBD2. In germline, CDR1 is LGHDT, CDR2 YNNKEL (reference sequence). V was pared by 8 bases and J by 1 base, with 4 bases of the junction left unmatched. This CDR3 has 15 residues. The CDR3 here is CASRRTSGNTGELFF. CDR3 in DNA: TGTGCCAGCCGTAGGACTAGCGGGAACACCGGGGAGCTGTTTTTT.

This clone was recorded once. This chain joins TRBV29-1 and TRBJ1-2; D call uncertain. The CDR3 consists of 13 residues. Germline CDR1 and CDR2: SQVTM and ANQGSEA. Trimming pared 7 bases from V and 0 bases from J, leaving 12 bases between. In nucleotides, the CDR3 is TGCAGCGCAAAAGAGGGAGCTAACTATGGCTACACCTTC. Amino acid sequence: CSAKEGANYGYTF.

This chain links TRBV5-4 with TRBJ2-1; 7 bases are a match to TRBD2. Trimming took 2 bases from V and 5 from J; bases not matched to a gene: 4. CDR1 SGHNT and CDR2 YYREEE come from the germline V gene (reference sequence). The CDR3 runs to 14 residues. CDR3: CASSFRRENNEQFF. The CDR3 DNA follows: TGTGCCAGCAGCTTCCGGCGGGAGAACAATGAGCAGTTCTTC.

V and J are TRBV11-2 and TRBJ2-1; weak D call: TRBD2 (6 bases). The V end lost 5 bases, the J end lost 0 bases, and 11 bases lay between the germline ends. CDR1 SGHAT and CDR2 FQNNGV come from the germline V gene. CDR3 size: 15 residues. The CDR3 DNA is TGTGCCAGCAGCGGGGGGTTGAGCTCCTACAATGAGCAGTTCTTC. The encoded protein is CASSGGLSSYNEQFF.

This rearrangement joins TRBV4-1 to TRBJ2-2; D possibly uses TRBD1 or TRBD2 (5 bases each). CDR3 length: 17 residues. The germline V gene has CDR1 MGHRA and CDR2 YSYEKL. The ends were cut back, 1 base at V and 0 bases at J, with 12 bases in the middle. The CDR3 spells CASSQVLGRSNTGELFF. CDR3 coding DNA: TGCGCCAGCAGCCAAGTTCTGGGACGCTCGAACACCGGGGAGCTGTTTTTT.

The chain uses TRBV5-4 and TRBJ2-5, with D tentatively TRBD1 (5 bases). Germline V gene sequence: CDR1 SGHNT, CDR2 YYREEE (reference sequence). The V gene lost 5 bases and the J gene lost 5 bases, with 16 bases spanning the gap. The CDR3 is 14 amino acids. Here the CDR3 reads CASRLSVQGETQYF. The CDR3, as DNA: TGTGCCAGCAGACTATCGGTCCAGGGCGAGACCCAGTACTTC.

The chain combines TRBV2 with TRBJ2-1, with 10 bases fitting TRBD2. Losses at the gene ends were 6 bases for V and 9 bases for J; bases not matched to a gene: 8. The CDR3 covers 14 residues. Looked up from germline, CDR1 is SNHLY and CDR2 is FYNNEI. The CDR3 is CASSALAGEVEQFF. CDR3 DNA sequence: TGTGCCAGCAGCGCCCTAGCGGGAGAGGTTGAGCAGTTCTTC.

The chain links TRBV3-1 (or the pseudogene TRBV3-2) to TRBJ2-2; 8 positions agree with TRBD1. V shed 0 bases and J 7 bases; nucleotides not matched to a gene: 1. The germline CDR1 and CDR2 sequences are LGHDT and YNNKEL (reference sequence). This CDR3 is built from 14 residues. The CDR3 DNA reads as TGTGCCAGCAGCCAAGACAGGGGGCGCGGGGAGCTGTTTTTT. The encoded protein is CASSQDRGRGELFF.

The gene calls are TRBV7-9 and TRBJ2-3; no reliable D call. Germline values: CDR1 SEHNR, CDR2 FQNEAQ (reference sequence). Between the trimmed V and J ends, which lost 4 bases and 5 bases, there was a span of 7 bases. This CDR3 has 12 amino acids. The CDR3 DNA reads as TGTGCCAGCAGCTCCCCTAGAGATACGCAGTATTTT. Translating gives CASSSPRDTQYF.

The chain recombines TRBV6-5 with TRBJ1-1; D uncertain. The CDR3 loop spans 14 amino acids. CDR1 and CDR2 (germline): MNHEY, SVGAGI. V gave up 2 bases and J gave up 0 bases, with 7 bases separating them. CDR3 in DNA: TGTGCCAGCAGTTACGGCAGAATGAACACTGAAGCTTTCTTT. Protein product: CASSYGRMNTEAFF.

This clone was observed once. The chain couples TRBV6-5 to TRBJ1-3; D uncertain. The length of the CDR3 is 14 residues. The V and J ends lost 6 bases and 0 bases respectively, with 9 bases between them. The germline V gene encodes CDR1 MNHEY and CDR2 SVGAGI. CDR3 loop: CASRLVGSGNTIYF. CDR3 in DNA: TGTGCCAGCAGATTAGTAGGCTCTGGAAACACCATATATTTT.

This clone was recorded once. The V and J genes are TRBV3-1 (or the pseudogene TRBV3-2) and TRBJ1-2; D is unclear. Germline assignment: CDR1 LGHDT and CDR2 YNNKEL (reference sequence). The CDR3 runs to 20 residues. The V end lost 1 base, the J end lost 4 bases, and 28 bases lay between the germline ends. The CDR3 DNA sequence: TGTGCCAGCAGCCAAGGACCCCGGGGAGGGAGACGAGCGGCGGGCTATGGCTACACCTTC. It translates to CASSQGPRGGRRAAGYGYTF.